This T cell receptor (beta chain) was recorded in a study of cytomegalovirus exposure and HLA in healthy donors. Broader study findings: The authors judged a highly shared variant cluster likely a sequencing artifact. In vitro experiments confirmed that a few CMV-associated chains were specific for CMV antigens.

About this clone: Its antigen is not identified.

CDR1 and CDR2 from the germline V gene are SGHDT and YYEEEE. The CDR3 has 14 residues. V was clipped by 7 bases and J by 5 bases, with 18 bases between them. The PCR contained 60 Vbeta and 13 Jbeta primers. The data were produced by immunoSEQ multiplex PCR, yet TCRdb's version contains in-frame clones alone and is incomplete. The data contain around 150,000 clones, almost 80% of them seen just once; the ten biggest clones take up about 1%. The sequenced sample was PBMCs. This chain links TRBV5-6 with TRBJ1-1; D not certain. The receptor comes from a woman between 50 and 59 years old in good health and CMV-seropositive. CDR3 sequence reads: CASGSNLQLTEAFF. The CDR3 nucleotides are TGTGCCAGCGGGTCGAACCTCCAACTAACTGAAGCTTTCTTT.